Following are 13 T cell receptor beta chains from one sample sequenced in a study of T cell responses to AZD1222 COVID-19 vaccine. Sequenced by immunoSEQ multiplex PCR; TCRdb stores in-frame clones only, minus some. In the table there are approximately 89,000 clones, 90% of which are singletons. The sample consisted of peripheral blood, taken 28 days after the second AZD1222 dose. The source of these receptors is an adult who received the AZD1222 COVID-19 vaccine.

This chain uses TRBV5-6 with TRBJ2-7; the D is unclear. The CDR3 is made up of 14 amino acids. The germline V and J ends were trimmed by 5 bases and 4 bases, with 16 bases remaining between them. Germline V lookup: CDR1 SGHDT, CDR2 YYEEEE. The CDR3 reads CASRRYAAKYEQYF. The CDR3 DNA reads TGTGCCAGCAGAAGGTACGCCGCTAAGTACGAGCAGTACTTC.

The chain employs TRBV5-1 and TRBJ1-5; D remains unclear. V dropped 2 bases and J dropped 3 bases, with 9 bases sitting between them. In germline, CDR1 is SGHRS, CDR2 YFSETQ. This CDR3 has 14 residues. The CDR3 loop is CASSFDGDNQPQHF. The CDR3 region has the DNA TGCGCCAGCAGCTTCGACGGTGACAATCAGCCCCAGCATTTT.

The chain uses TRBV6-5 and TRBJ1-6; D call uncertain. From germline, CDR1 is MNHEY and CDR2 SVGAGI. With 7 bases removed from V and 6 bases from J, the gap between germline ends came to 10 bases. CDR3 size: 13 residues. DNA for the CDR3: TGTGCCAGCACAGCAGATCCTAATTCACCCCTCCACTTT. It specifies CASTADPNSPLHF.

The genes are TRBV9 and TRBJ1-3; D gene unclear. V lost 0 bases and J lost 9, with 16 bases in between. Germline V gene data show CDR1 as SGDLS and CDR2 as YYNGEE. This CDR3 has 15 residues. Here the CDR3 reads CASSVAPGLVGTIYF. The CDR3, as DNA: TGTGCCAGCAGCGTAGCCCCCGGGCTTGTGGGCACCATATATTTT.

In its sample, this clone was seen once. The chain employs TRBV5-1 and TRBJ2-3; D is perhaps TRBD1 or TRBD2 (6 bases each). The CDR3 totals 14 residues. Germline CDR1 reads SGHRS; CDR2 reads YFSETQ. The V gene lost 0 bases and the J gene lost 4 bases, with 9 bases spanning the gap. DNA for the CDR3: TGCGCCAGCAGCTTGGGGGGGGCCGCAGATACGCAGTATTTT. Translating it yields CASSLGGAADTQYF.

The genes are TRBV5-1 and TRBJ1-2; 9 bases fit TRBD1. Trimming at V came to 0 bases and at J to 5 bases, leaving 5 bases not matched to a gene. The length of the CDR3 is 15 residues. Germline V gene data show CDR1 as SGHRS and CDR2 as YFSETQ. The CDR3 spells CASSLEQGAWYGYTF. DNA of the CDR3: TGCGCCAGCAGCTTGGAACAGGGGGCCTGGTATGGCTACACCTTC.

The V and J genes are TRBV20-1 and TRBJ1-6; the D gene is possibly TRBD1 (5 bases). V was clipped by 3 bases and J by 0 bases, with 6 bases between them. The CDR3 is 14 amino acids. CDR1 and CDR2 (germline): DFQATT, SNEGSKA (reference sequence). In nucleotides, the CDR3 is TGCAGTGCTAGTGGGGGCTCCTATAATTCACCCCTCCACTTT. Protein sequence: CSASGGSYNSPLHF.

The chain carries TRBV27 and TRBJ2-2; no reliable D call. CDR1 and CDR2 (germline): MNHEY, SMNVEV (reference sequence). The CDR3 totals 13 residues. V was clipped by 6 bases and J by 4 bases, with 9 bases between them. In nucleotides, the CDR3 is TGTGCCAGCAGCCGGTGGACCACCGGGGAGCTGTTTTTT. Residues: CASSRWTTGELFF.

This clone was counted once. For the CDR3, the DNA is TGTGCCAGCACCCCCGCGGGGACAGGGCCCTACGAGCAGTACTTC. Residues: CASTPAGTGPYEQYF. V gene TRBV6-6 combines with J gene TRBJ2-7, with 9 bases fitting TRBD1. The CDR3 totals 15 residues. Germline CDR1 MNHNY, CDR2 SVGAGI (reference sequence). The J segment lost 2 bases and the V segment lost 7 bases, leaving 9 bases of the junction unmatched.

V gene TRBV30 combines with J gene TRBJ2-1; D unclear. The CDR3 extends over 12 amino acids. Germline V gene sequence: CDR1 GTSNPN, CDR2 SVGIG (reference sequence). Between the trimmed V and J ends, which lost 1 base and 12 bases, there was a span of 13 bases. The CDR3 bases are TGTGCCTGGAGTGAGATCCAATATGGGCAGTTCTTC. Encoded protein: CAWSEIQYGQFF.

This chain connects TRBV5-1 to TRBJ2-5; 8 bases fit TRBD1. Germline V gives CDR1 SGHRS, CDR2 YFSETQ. Trimming took 3 bases from V and 4 from J; bases not matched to a gene: 8. The CDR3 has 15 amino acids. DNA of the CDR3: TGCGCCAGCAGCTCGATACTAGGACAGGGAGAGACCCAGTACTTC. Translation: CASSSILGQGETQYF.

This clone is a singleton in its sample. V usage is TRBV6-5 and J usage is TRBJ1-1; D is ambiguous. Per the germline V gene, CDR1 is MNHEY and CDR2 is SVGAGI. CDR3 length: 14 amino acids. The V end lost 2 bases, the J end lost 1 base, and 8 bases lay between the germline ends. For the CDR3, the DNA is TGTGCCAGCAGTTACAGGGCACCGAACACTGAAGCTTTCTTT. Residues: CASSYRAPNTEAFF.

The V gene is TRBV10-3, the J gene TRBJ2-3, with 8 bases that match TRBD2. The trim removed 10 bases at V and 0 bases at J, leaving 6 bases unmatched. CDR3 length: 14 amino acids. The germline V gene encodes CDR1 ENHRY and CDR2 SYGVKD. The CDR3 region is CATGSGASTDTQYF. CDR3 nucleotide sequence: TGTGCCACGGGTAGCGGGGCTAGCACAGATACGCAGTATTTT.